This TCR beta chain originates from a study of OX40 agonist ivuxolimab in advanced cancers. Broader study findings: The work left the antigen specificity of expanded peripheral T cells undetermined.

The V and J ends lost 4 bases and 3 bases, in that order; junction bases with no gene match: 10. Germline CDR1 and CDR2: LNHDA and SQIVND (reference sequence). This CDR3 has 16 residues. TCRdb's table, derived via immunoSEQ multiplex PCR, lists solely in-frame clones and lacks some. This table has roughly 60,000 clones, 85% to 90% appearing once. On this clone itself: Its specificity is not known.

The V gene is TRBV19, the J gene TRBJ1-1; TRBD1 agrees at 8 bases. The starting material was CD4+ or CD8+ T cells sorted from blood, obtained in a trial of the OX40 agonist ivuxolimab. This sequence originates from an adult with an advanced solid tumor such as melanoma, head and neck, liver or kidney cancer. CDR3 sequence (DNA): TGTGCCAGTAGTACCGGGACAGGAGTTATCTACACTGAAGCTTTCTTT. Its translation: CASSTGTGVIYTEAFF. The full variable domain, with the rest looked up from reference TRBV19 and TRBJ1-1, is DGGITQSPKYLFRKEGQNVTLSCEQNLNHDAMYWYRQDPGQGLRLIYYSQIVNDFQKGDIAEGYSVSREKKESFPLTVTSAQKNPTAFYLCASSTGTGVIYTEAFFGQGTRLTVV.